Following are 17 T cell receptor beta chains from one sample sequenced in a study of vaccination effects on CD4 cells after COVID-19. Assay used: immunoSEQ multiplex PCR; TCRdb lists only in-frame clones, some missing. The sample includes approximately 74,000 clones, about four fifths of them seen just once. Expansion of antigen-specific CD4+ T cells with viral peptide pools was carried out by the ViraFEST assay before sequencing. Scientists isolated CD4+ T cells after a roughly ten-day culture period ended. The study found no prior SARS-CoV-2 infection in the vaccine recipients, who tested negative for nucleocapsid antibodies. The antigens these receptors bind are not known. The sequenced sample was CD4+ T cells from PBMCs cultured with HCoV-NL63 spike peptides, obtained before COVID-19 vaccination. All receptors come from a human donor who received a COVID-19 vaccine.

This chain uses TRBV19 with TRBJ1-2; tentative D call: TRBD1 (5 bases). The CDR3 length is 16 residues. Germline assignment: CDR1 LNHDA and CDR2 SQIVND (reference sequence). V was shortened by 1 base and J by 0 bases, with 12 bases between the two germline ends. The CDR3 reads CASSIVPDRTNYGYTF. DNA of the CDR3: TGTGCCAGTAGTATAGTCCCCGACAGAACTAACTATGGCTACACCTTC.

The CDR3 spells CASSLGQGDEQFF. As DNA, the CDR3 is TGCGCCAGCAGCCTCGGGCAGGGGGATGAGCAGTTCTTC. The chain recombines TRBV5-1 with TRBJ2-1; 7 nucleotides line up with TRBD1. Germline values: CDR1 SGHRS, CDR2 YFSETQ. V was pared by 4 bases and J by 8 bases, with 6 bases of the junction left unmatched. The CDR3 runs to 13 residues.

The chain uses TRBV7-8 and TRBJ1-5; D ambiguous. Germline-derived CDR1 and CDR2 are SGHVS and FQNEAQ. This CDR3 is built from 14 residues. Trimming took off 3 bases at V and 6 bases at J, with 12 bases between the two ends. CDR3 sequence reads: CASSLRTAGQPQHF. The DNA of the CDR3 is TGTGCCAGCAGCTTGAGGACGGCGGGTCAGCCCCAGCATTTT.

The DNA for the CDR3 is TGCGCAGCAAAGTCATCCTACGAGCAGTACGTC. Translated, it gives CAAKSSYEQYV. The V and J genes are TRBV2 and TRBJ2-7; no clear D gene. The germline V gene has CDR1 SNHLY and CDR2 FYNNEI. The CDR3 sequence is 11 residues long.

The V and J genes are TRBV29-1 and TRBJ2-7; 11 bases map to TRBD2. This CDR3 contains 14 residues. The V gene's germline CDR1 is SQVTM and CDR2 ANQGSEA. Germline trimming cut 4 bases from V and 1 base from J; bases unmatched to any gene: 3. This CDR3 is CSVARLAGSYEQYV. Written as DNA, the CDR3 is TGCAGCGTTGCGAGACTAGCGGGGTCCTACGAGCAGTACGTC.

The chain has TRBV7-2 and TRBJ1-1; 7 bases map to TRBD1. Germline CDR1 SGHTA, CDR2 FQGNSA. The CDR3 loop spans 15 amino acids. The ends lost 4 bases at V and 1 base at J; junction bases unmatched: 6. This chain's CDR3 is CASSSNRGGNTEAFF. DNA for the CDR3: TGTGCCAGCAGCTCCAACAGGGGTGGGAACACTGAAGCTTTCTTT.

This chain links TRBV3-1 (or the pseudogene TRBV3-2) with TRBJ2-5, with D possibly TRBD1 on 5 matching bases. The germline gives CDR1 LGHDT, CDR2 YNNKEL (reference sequence). Trimming stripped 2 bases from V and 1 base from J, with 20 bases between. This CDR3 region has 18 residues. The CDR3 region has the DNA TGTGCCAGCAGCCAAACCACCCCAGGGCAATCAACCCAAGAGACCCAGTACTTC. Its protein product is CASSQTTPGQSTQETQYF.

The chain has TRBV6-5 and TRBJ1-6; 7 positions match TRBD1. This CDR3 region has 15 residues. Germline CDR1 and CDR2: MNHEY and SVGAGI. V was pared by 4 bases and J by 7 bases, with 7 bases of the junction left unmatched. CDR3 sequence (DNA): TGTGCCAGCAGTTCCCCGCAGGGGGGCAATTCACCCCTCCACTTT. It yields the protein CASSSPQGGNSPLHF.

The genes are TRBV29-1 and TRBJ2-5, with 8 bases aligning to TRBD1. CDR3 length equals 14 residues. Trimming cost V 6 bases and J 4 bases; bases outside gene matches: 10. Germline assignment: CDR1 SQVTM and CDR2 ANQGSEA. CDR3 in DNA: TGCAGCGTCCGGCCTGGAGACAGGGGAGAGACCCAGTACTTC. Its protein product is CSVRPGDRGETQYF.

V gene TRBV2 combines with J gene TRBJ2-7; D uncertain. CDR3 length: 15 amino acids. Between the trimmed V and J ends, which lost 4 bases and 0 bases, there was a span of 13 bases. Germline loops: CDR1 SNHLY, CDR2 FYNNEI. The CDR3 loop reads CASSVGGLSSYEQYV. Written as DNA, the CDR3 is TGTGCCAGCAGTGTAGGCGGCCTCAGCTCCTACGAGCAGTACGTC.

This chain uses TRBV3-1 (or the pseudogene TRBV3-2) with TRBJ2-1; D uncertain. Trimming took 1 base from V and 7 from J, leaving 11 bases between them. The CDR3 totals 14 residues. Germline CDR1 is LGHDT and CDR2 is YNNKEL (reference sequence). CDR3 DNA sequence: TGTGCCAGCAGCCAAGGAGATATCGGTAATGAGCAGTTCTTC. This codes for CASSQGDIGNEQFF.

The CDR3 protein is CASSSDNQPQHF. The CDR3, as DNA: TGTGCCAGCAGTTCCGACAATCAGCCCCAGCATTTT. The chain has TRBV12-3 or TRBV12-4 and TRBJ1-5; D remains unclear. This CDR3 region has 12 residues. V was clipped by 4 bases and J by 3 bases, with 4 bases between them.

In DNA, the CDR3 is TGTGCCAGCAGCCGCAAGGGGACTAGTCTTAGTCAAGAGACCCAGTACTTC. Encoded protein: CASSRKGTSLSQETQYF. V usage is TRBV2 and J usage is TRBJ2-5; 8 bases fit TRBD2. Losses at the gene ends were 6 bases for V and 2 bases for J; bases not matched to a gene: 14. The CDR3 runs 17 residues. Germline CDR1 and CDR2: SNHLY and FYNNEI.

The gene calls are TRBV27 and TRBJ1-2; perhaps TRBD1 as D (5 bases). Between the trimmed V and J ends, which lost 6 bases and 3 bases, there was a span of 14 bases. CDR1 is MNHEY, CDR2 SMNVEV, per germline (reference sequence). The CDR3 length is 14 residues. CDR3 amino acids: CASRPTTGHYGYTF. As DNA, the CDR3 is TGTGCCAGCAGACCAACCACAGGCCACTATGGCTACACCTTC.

The V and J genes are TRBV7-6 and TRBJ1-1; no clear D. The V gene's germline CDR1 is SGHVS and CDR2 FNYEAQ. The CDR3 length is 15 residues. Trimming took 4 bases from V and 2 from J, leaving 14 bases between them. The CDR3 sequence: CASSSSVRFNTEAFF. Written as DNA, the CDR3 is TGTGCCAGCAGCTCAAGCGTTAGGTTTAACACTGAAGCTTTCTTT. The full variable domain, completed using reference TRBV7-6 and TRBJ1-1, is GAGVSQSPRYKVTKRGQDVALRCDPISGHVSLYWYRQALGQGPEFLTYFNYEAQQDKSGLPNDRFSAERPEGSISTLTIQRTEQRDSAMYRCASSSSVRFNTEAFFGQGTRLTVV.

This clone was seen more than once but under ten times. This rearrangement joins TRBV30 to TRBJ1-5, with D uncertain. This CDR3 spans 14 amino acids. Germline CDR1 GTSNPN, CDR2 SVGIG (reference sequence). V lost 0 bases, J lost 6 bases, and 12 bases lay in between. The CDR3, as DNA: TGTGCCTGGAGTGTAAAGGGAGCGGGTCAGCCCCAGCATTTT. Residues: CAWSVKGAGQPQHF.

The V call is TRBV6-6, the J call TRBJ1-1; the match to TRBD1 covers 7 bases. V shed 6 bases and J 0 bases; nucleotides not matched to a gene: 7. Germline CDR1 reads MNHNY; CDR2 reads SVGAGI (reference sequence). There are 15 residues in the CDR3. CDR3 coding DNA: TGTGCCAGCAGGACACAGGGGAAACTGAACACTGAAGCTTTCTTT. Protein product: CASRTQGKLNTEAFF.